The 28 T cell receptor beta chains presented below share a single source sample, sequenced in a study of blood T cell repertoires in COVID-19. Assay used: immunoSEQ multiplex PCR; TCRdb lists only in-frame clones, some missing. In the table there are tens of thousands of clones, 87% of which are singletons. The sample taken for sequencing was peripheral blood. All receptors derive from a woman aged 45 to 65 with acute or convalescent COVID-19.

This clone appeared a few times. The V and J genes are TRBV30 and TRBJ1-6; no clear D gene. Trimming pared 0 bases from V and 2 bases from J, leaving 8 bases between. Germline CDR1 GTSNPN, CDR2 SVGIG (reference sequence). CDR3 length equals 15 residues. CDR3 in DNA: TGTGCCTGGAGTGTGACAAGTACCTATAATTCACCCCTCCACTTT. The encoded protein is CAWSVTSTYNSPLHF.

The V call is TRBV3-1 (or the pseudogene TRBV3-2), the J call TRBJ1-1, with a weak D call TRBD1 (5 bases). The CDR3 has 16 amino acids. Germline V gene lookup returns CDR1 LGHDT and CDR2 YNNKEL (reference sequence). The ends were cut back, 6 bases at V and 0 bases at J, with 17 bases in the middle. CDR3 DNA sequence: TGTGCCAGCAGTCCCGGACATCGCGGCGTGAACACTGAAGCTTTCTTT. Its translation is CASSPGHRGVNTEAFF.

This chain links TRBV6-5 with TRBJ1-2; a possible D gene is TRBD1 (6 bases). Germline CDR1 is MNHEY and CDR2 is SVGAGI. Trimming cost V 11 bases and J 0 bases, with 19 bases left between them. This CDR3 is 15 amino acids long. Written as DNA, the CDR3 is TGTGCCGCCCGAATGGGGACAAGTTCTAACTATGGCTACACCTTC. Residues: CAARMGTSSNYGYTF.

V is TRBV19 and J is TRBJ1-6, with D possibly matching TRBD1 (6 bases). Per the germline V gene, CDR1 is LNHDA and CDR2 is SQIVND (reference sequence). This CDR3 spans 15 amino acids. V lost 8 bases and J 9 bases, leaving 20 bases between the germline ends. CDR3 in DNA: TGTGCCAGTGGAAGAGTCGACAGGTTGGGTTCACCCCTCCACTTT. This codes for CASGRVDRLGSPLHF.

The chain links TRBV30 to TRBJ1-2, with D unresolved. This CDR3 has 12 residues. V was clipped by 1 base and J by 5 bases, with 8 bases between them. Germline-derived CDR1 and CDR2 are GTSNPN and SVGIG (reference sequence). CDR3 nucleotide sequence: TGTGCCTGGAGTGCACAGATTTATGGCTACACCTTC. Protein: CAWSAQIYGYTF.

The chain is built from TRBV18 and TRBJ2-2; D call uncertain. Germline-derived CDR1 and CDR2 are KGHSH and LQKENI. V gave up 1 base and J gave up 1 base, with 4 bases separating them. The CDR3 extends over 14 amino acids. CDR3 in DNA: TGTGCCAGCTCACCACGCGAGAACACCGGGGAGCTGTTTTTT. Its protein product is CASSPRENTGELFF.

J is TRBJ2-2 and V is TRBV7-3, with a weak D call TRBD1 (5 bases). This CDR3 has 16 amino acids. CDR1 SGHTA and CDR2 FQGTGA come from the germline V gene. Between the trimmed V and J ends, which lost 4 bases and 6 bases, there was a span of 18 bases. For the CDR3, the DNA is TGTGCCAGCAGCTCGCGCCCCAGGGTTGGGGCCGGGGAGCTGTTTTTT. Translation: CASSSRPRVGAGELFF. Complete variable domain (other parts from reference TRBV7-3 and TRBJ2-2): GAGVSQTPSNKVTEKGKYVELRCDPISGHTALYWYRQSLGQGPEFLIYFQGTGAADDSGLPNDRFFAVRPEGSVSTLKIQRTERGDSAVYLCASSSRPRVGAGELFFGEGSRLTVL.

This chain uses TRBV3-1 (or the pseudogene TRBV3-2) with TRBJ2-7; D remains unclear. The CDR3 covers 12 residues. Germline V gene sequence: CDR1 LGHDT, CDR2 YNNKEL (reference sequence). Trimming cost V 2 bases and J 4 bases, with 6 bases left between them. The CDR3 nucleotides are TGTGCCAGCAGCCAAACGGGTTACGAGCAGTACTTC. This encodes CASSQTGYEQYF.

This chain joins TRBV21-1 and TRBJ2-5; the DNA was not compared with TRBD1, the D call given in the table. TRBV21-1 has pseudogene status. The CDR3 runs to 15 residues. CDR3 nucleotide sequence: TGTGCCAGCAGCAAACCCCCCACAACCCAAGAGACCCAGTACTTC. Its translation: CASSKPPTTQETQYF.

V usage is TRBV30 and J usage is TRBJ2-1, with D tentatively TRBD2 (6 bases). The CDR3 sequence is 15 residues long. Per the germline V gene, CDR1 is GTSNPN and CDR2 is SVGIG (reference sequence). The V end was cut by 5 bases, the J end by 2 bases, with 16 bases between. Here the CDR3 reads CAWDPGLPPYNEQFF. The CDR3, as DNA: TGTGCCTGGGACCCGGGACTCCCCCCCTACAATGAGCAGTTCTTC.

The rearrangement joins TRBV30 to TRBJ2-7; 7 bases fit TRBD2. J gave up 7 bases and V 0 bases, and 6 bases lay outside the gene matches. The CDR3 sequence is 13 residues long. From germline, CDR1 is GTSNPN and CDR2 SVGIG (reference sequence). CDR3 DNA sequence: TGTGCCTGGAGTGTGGTTAGCGGGTGGGAGCAGTACTTC. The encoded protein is CAWSVVSGWEQYF.

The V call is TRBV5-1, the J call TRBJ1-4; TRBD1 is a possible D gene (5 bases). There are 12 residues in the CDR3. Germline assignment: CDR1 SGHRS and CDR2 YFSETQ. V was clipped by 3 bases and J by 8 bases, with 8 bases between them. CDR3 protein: CASSSDSEKLFF. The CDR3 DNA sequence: TGCGCCAGCAGCTCAGACAGCGAAAAACTGTTTTTT.

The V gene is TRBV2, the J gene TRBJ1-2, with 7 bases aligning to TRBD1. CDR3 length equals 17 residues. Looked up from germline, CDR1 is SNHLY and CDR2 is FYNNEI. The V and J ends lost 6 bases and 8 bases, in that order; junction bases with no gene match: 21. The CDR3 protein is CASSATNLGQATDGYTF. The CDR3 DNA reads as TGTGCCAGCAGCGCCACAAACCTCGGACAGGCGACGGACGGCTACACCTTC.

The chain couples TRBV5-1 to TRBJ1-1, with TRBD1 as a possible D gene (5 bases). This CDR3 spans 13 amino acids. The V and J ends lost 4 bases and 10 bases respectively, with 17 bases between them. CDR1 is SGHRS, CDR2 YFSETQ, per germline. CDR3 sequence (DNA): TGCGCCAGCAGCCCCCAGGGTATTATCGCAGCTTTCTTT. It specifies CASSPQGIIAAFF.

CDR3: CASSSGLAGAKNIQYF. CDR3 DNA sequence: TGTGCCAGTAGTTCGGGACTAGCGGGGGCCAAAAACATTCAGTACTTC. This rearrangement joins TRBV19 to TRBJ2-4; TRBD2 matches 13 bases. This CDR3 is built from 16 residues. The junction had 2 bases not matched to a gene; V was cut back by 5 bases and J by 1 base. Germline V gene lookup returns CDR1 LNHDA and CDR2 SQIVND (reference sequence).

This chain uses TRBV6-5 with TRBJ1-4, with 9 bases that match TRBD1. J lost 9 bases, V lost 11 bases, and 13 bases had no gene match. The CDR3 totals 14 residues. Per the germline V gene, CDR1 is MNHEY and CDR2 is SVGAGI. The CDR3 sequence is CAGGEGTGRQKLFF. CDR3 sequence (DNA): TGTGCCGGGGGGGAGGGGACAGGGCGACAAAAACTGTTTTTT.

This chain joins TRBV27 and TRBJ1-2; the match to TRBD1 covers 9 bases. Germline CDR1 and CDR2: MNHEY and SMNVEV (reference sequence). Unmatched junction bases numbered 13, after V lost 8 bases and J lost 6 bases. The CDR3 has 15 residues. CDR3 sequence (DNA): TGTGCCAGCGGGGAACTGGACAGGGGCCTCAATGGCTACACCTTC. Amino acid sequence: CASGELDRGLNGYTF.

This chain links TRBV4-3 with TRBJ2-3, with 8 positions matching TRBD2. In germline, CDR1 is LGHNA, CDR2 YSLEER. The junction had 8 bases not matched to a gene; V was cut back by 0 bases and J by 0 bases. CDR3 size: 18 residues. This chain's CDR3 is CASSQDVFLAGSTDTQYF. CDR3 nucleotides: TGCGCCAGCAGCCAAGATGTTTTCCTAGCGGGCAGCACAGATACGCAGTATTTT.

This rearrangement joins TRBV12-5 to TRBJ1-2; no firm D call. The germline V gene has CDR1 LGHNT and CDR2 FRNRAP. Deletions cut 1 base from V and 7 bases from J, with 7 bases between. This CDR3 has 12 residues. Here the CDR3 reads CASGLGAGGYTF. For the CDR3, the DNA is TGTGCTAGTGGTTTGGGGGCGGGTGGCTACACCTTC.

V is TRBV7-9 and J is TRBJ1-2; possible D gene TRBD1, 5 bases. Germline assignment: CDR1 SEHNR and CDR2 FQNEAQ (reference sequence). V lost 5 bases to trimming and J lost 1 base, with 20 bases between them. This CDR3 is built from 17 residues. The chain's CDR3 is CASSRAGSTDLNYGYTF. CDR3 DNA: TGTGCCAGCAGCAGGGCAGGGAGTACAGATCTTAACTATGGCTACACCTTC. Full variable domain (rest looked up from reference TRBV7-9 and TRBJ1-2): DTGVSQNPRHKITKRGQNVTFRCDPISEHNRLYWYRQTLGQGPEFLTYFQNEAQLEKSRLLSDRFSAERPKGSFSTLEIQRTEQGDSAMYLCASSRAGSTDLNYGYTFGSGTRLTVV.

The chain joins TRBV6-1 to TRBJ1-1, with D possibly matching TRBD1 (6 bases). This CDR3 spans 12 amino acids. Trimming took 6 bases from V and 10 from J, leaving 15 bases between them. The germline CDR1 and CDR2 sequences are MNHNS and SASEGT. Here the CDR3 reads CASRITDSLAFF. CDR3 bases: TGTGCCAGCAGGATTACGGACAGCCTAGCTTTCTTT.

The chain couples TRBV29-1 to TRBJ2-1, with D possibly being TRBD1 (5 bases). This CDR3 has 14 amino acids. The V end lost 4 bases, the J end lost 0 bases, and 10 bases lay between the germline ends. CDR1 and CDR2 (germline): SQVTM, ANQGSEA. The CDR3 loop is CSVGNRSSYNEQFF. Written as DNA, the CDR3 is TGCAGCGTTGGGAACAGGAGCTCCTACAATGAGCAGTTCTTC.

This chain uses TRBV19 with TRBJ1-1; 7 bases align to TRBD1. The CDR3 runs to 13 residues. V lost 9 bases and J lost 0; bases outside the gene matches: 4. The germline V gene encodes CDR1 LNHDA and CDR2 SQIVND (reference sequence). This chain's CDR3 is CASLQGMNTEAFF. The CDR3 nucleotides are TGTGCCAGCCTACAGGGGATGAACACTGAAGCTTTCTTT.

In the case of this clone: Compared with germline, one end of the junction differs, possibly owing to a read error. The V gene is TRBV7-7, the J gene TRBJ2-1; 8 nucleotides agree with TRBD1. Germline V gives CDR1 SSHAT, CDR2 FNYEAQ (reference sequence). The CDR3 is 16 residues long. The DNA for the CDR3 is TGTGCTAGCAGCTTAGGGGCAGGGGGCGCGATCAATGAGCAGTTCTTC. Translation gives CASSLGAGGAINEQFF.

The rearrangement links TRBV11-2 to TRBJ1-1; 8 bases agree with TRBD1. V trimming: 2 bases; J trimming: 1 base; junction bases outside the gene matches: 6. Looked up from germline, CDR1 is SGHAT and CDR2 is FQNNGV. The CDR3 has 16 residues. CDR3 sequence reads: CASSLTTGTGNTEAFF. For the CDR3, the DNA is TGTGCCAGCAGCTTAACCACCGGGACAGGGAACACTGAAGCTTTCTTT.

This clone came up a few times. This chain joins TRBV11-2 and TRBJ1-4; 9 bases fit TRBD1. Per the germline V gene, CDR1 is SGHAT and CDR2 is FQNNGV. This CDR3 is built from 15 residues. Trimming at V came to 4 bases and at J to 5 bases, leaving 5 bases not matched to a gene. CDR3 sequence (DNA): TGTGCCAGCAGCTCCGCCGGGACAGGGAATGAAAAACTGTTTTTT. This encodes CASSSAGTGNEKLFF.

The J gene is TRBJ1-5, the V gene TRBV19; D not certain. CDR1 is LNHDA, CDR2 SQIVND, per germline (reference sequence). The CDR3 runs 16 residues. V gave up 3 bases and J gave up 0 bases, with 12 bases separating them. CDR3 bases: TGTGCCAGTAGTATGGGCAGACGGTCTAGCAATCAGCCCCAGCATTTT. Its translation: CASSMGRRSSNQPQHF. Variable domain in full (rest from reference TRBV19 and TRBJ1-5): DGGITQSPKYLFRKEGQNVTLSCEQNLNHDAMYWYRQDPGQGLRLIYYSQIVNDFQKGDIAEGYSVSREKKESFPLTVTSAQKNPTAFYLCASSMGRRSSNQPQHFGDGTRLSIL.

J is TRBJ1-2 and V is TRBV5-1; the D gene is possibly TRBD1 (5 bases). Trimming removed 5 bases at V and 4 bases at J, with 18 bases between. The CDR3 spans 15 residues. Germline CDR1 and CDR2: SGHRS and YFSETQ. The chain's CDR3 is CASRLATAGIYGYTF. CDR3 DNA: TGCGCCAGCAGACTAGCCACAGCAGGGATCTATGGCTACACCTTC.